This TCR beta chain was sequenced in a study of T cells after somatic rescue of genetic block. CDR1 and CDR2 (germline): LGHNA, YSLEER. The CDR3 is made up of 13 amino acids. Trimming stripped 2 bases from V and 1 base from J, with 3 bases between. Profiling relied on immunoSEQ multiplex PCR, and the TCRdb table lists in-frame clones only, not all of them. The data show about 68,000 clones, with around 92% seen just once and 2.9% held by the top ten. The sequenced sample was peripheral blood mononuclear cells (PBMCs). The source is a man aged 35 to 55. The rearrangement links TRBV4-3 to TRBJ1-3; no clear D gene. In nucleotides, the CDR3 is TGCGCCAGCAGCCAACAATCTGGAAACACCATATATTTT. Protein product: CASSQQSGNTIYF.